The source of this TCR beta chain is a study of CD8+ T cells in alopecia areata. Between the trimmed V and J ends, which lost 1 base and 0 bases, there was a span of 13 bases. The germline CDR1 and CDR2 sequences are MGHRA and YSYEKL. The CDR3 length is 17 residues. RNA was extracted and reverse transcribed into cDNA as the sequencing template. Some clones are missing from TCRdb's copy, which holds only in-frame ones; the method was immunoSEQ multiplex PCR. The repertoire consists of about 200,000 clones, with more than 50% occurring once and the leading ten covering nearly 5%. This clone was recorded a few times.

The source is a human donor in good health. This chain links TRBV4-1 with TRBJ2-1; tentatively, D is TRBD1 (5 bases). Sequencing input: CD8+ T cells sorted from blood. The CDR3 reads CASSQVTGPGSYNEQFF. The CDR3 nucleotides read TGCGCCAGCAGCCAAGTAACAGGTCCGGGCTCCTACAATGAGCAGTTCTTC.